The rows below give T cell receptor beta chains drawn from one sample of a study of tumor-infiltrating lymphocytes in primary liver carcinoma. TCRdb ran MiXCR on the multiplex PCR reads and lists one entry per CDR3 protein. Of 100,000 or so distinct CDR3 sequences detected, about 70% appear once; the ten largest clones hold around 9.1%. Sample: liver tumor tissue from sampling region 5. These receptors originate from a woman aged 60 to 75 with primary liver carcinoma and hepatitis B virus infection. CDR3s include the opening cysteine and the closing phenylalanine or tryptophan. Fields, in order: V gene, D gene, J gene, CDR3 length, clone size, CDR3 protein, CDR3 DNA. D genes are given only for firm matches. Clone size is stated in some rows and not others, as once, few, many or a class when expanded.

TRBV4-1	TRBD1	TRBJ2-3	17	.	CSSSQDPYRGRADMQYF	TGCTCCAGCAGCCAAGATCCCTACAGGGGGCGAGCGGATATGCAGTATTTT
TRBV12-3/TRBV12-4	.	TRBJ1-1	14	.	CASSLGRMATEAFF	TGTGCCAGCAGTTTGGGCAGAATGGCCACTGAAGCTTTCTTT
TRBV7-3	.	TRBJ1-1	13	.	CASSLLGWTEAFF	TGTGCCAGCAGCTTACTTGGGTGGACTGAAGCTTTCTTT
TRBV5-1	.	TRBJ2-7	14	.	CTSSAASALYEQYF	TGCACCAGCAGCGCGGCTAGCGCTCTCTACGAGCAATACTTC
TRBV5-1	TRBD1	TRBJ1-2	18	.	CASSLDGSFGQGIGGYTF	TGCGCCAGCAGCTTGGATGGGAGCTTCGGACAGGGAATAGGTGGCTACACCTTC
TRBV6-6	.	TRBJ1-3	13	many	CASKGFSGNTIYF	TGTGCCAGCAAGGGGTTCTCTGGAAACACCATATATTTT
TRBV5-6	TRBD2	TRBJ2-3	15	.	CARSRTGTSQAQQYF	TGTGCCAGGAGTCGAACCGGGACTAGCCAGGCACAGCAGTATTTT
TRBV12-3/TRBV12-4	TRBD2	TRBJ2-3	12	.	CASSWGTISQYF	TGTGCCAGCAGCTGGGGGACTATATCGCAGTATTTT
TRBV6-5	TRBD2	TRBJ2-1	14	.	CASSIERGTSEEFF	TGTGCCAGCAGCATCGAGCGGGGAACGAGTGAGGAGTTCTTC
TRBV12-3/TRBV12-4	.	TRBJ2-7	13	.	CANMLRGSYEQYF	TGCGCCAACATGTTACGGGGCTCCTACGAGCAGTACTTC
TRBV7-9	.	TRBJ2-5	14	few	CASTDLDQQETQYF	TGTGCCAGCACCGACCTCGACCAGCAAGAGACCCAGTACTTC
TRBV28	.	TRBJ2-5	14	.	CASGSRGMPETQYF	TGTGCCAGCGGTTCTCGAGGCATGCCGGAGACCCAGTACTTC
TRBV10-3	TRBD1	TRBJ1-4	16	many	CAISELPGQTNEKLFF	TGTGCCATCAGTGAGCTTCCGGGACAGACTAATGAAAAACTGTTTTTT
TRBV15	.	TRBJ1-6	12	.	CATSRSNSPLHF	TGTGCCACCAGCAGATCAAATTCACCCCTCCACTTT
TRBV18	TRBD1	TRBJ1-4	14	few	CASSRDRGDEKLFF	TGTGCCAGCTCACGGGACAGGGGTGATGAAAAACTGTTTTTT